The 32 T cell receptor beta chains presented below share a single source sample, sequenced in a study of cytomegalovirus exposure and HLA in healthy donors. PCR used 60 Vbeta primers and 13 Jbeta primers. Using immunoSEQ multiplex PCR, the repertoire was profiled, and TCRdb retains in-frame clones only, with some absent. The data contain about 140,000 clones, 80% of them singletons. Sequencing used PBMCs. The receptor source for this set is a man aged 40-55 years in good health and CMV-seropositive.

V gene TRBV7-2 combines with J gene TRBJ1-1, with 8 bases fitting TRBD1. The CDR3 runs to 15 residues. V shed 5 bases and J 1 base; nucleotides not matched to a gene: 6. Per germline, CDR1 SGHTA and CDR2 FQGNSA. The CDR3 DNA is TGTGCCAGCAGCGTACAGGGGGTGACGAACACTGAAGCTTTCTTT. It specifies CASSVQGVTNTEAFF.

V and J are TRBV15 and TRBJ1-4; D is unresolved. The CDR3 is made up of 17 amino acids. Between the trimmed V and J ends, which lost 2 bases and 5 bases, there was a span of 18 bases. The germline gives CDR1 LNHNV, CDR2 YYDKDF (reference sequence). The CDR3 DNA is TGTGCCACCAGCAGATTCCCTAACGCGGGTATGAATGAAAAACTGTTTTTT. It translates to CATSRFPNAGMNEKLFF.

The chain employs TRBV7-8 and TRBJ2-5, with TRBD1 matching over 11 bases. Looked up from germline, CDR1 is SGHVS and CDR2 is FQNEAQ. Trimming removed 4 bases from V and 2 bases from J; junction bases left unmatched: 3. The CDR3 spans 15 residues. The CDR3 spells CASSYRDRGQETQYF. DNA for the CDR3: TGTGCCAGCAGCTACCGGGACAGGGGGCAAGAGACCCAGTACTTC.

V is TRBV19 and J is TRBJ1-2; perhaps TRBD1 as D (5 bases). In germline, CDR1 is LNHDA, CDR2 SQIVND (reference sequence). V lost 6 bases and J 11 bases, leaving 19 bases between the germline ends. The CDR3 is 13 amino acids. The CDR3 sequence: CASRIAGGKEYTF. In nucleotides, the CDR3 is TGTGCCAGTAGGATCGCCGGGGGGAAGGAGTACACCTTC. The full variable domain, with the rest looked up from reference TRBV19 and TRBJ1-2, is DGGITQSPKYLFRKEGQNVTLSCEQNLNHDAMYWYRQDPGQGLRLIYYSQIVNDFQKGDIAEGYSVSREKKESFPLTVTSAQKNPTAFYLCASRIAGGKEYTFGSGTRLTVV.

This clone was seen once. The chain couples TRBV11-3 to TRBJ1-4; 7 bases line up with TRBD1. The ends lost 5 bases at V and 3 bases at J; junction bases unmatched: 6. Germline lookup yields CDR1 SGHNT and CDR2 YENEEA. The CDR3 is 15 amino acids. DNA for the CDR3: TGTGCCAGCAGCCCACAGGGGCCGGCTAATGAAAAACTGTTTTTT. It yields the protein CASSPQGPANEKLFF.

The V gene is TRBV5-6, the J gene TRBJ2-7, with 8 bases aligning to TRBD1. V lost 0 bases and J lost 0; bases outside the gene matches: 5. This CDR3 is built from 16 residues. Per germline, CDR1 SGHDT and CDR2 YYEEEE. The CDR3 sequence is CASSLEQGVISYEQYF. In nucleotides, the CDR3 is TGTGCCAGCAGCTTGGAACAGGGGGTCATCTCCTACGAGCAGTACTTC.

A single count supports this clone. The V call is TRBV10-1, the J call TRBJ2-1, with 11 bases identical to TRBD2. The CDR3 runs to 16 residues. Trimming cost V 0 bases and J 3 bases; bases outside gene matches: 1. Looked up from germline, CDR1 is WNHNN and CDR2 is SYGVQD (reference sequence). The CDR3 reads CASSESGTSGYNEQFF. The CDR3 bases are TGCGCCAGCAGTGAGTCGGGGACTAGCGGCTACAATGAGCAGTTCTTC.

This chain connects TRBV10-3 to TRBJ2-1; D is unresolved. Germline V gene lookup returns CDR1 ENHRY and CDR2 SYGVKD. The CDR3 is 12 amino acids. V lost 4 bases and J 2 bases, leaving 3 bases between the germline ends. CDR3 protein: CAISAAYNEQFF. Here the CDR3 DNA reads TGTGCCATCAGTGCGGCCTACAATGAGCAGTTCTTC.

This clone was counted only a few times. This chain links TRBV7-2 with TRBJ2-5; 7 nucleotides agree with TRBD2. Per the germline V gene, CDR1 is SGHTA and CDR2 is FQGNSA. With V trimmed by 4 bases and J by 3 bases, 8 bases remained unmatched. This CDR3 comprises 15 residues. The CDR3 protein is CASSSSRTSEETQYF. The DNA of the CDR3 is TGTGCCAGCAGCTCTAGTCGGACTAGTGAAGAGACCCAGTACTTC.

V and J are TRBV4-1 and TRBJ1-1; the D gene is possibly TRBD1 (6 bases). The V and J ends lost 1 base and 4 bases respectively, with 10 bases between them. The CDR3 sequence is 14 residues long. Germline CDR1 and CDR2: MGHRA and YSYEKL. CDR3 sequence reads: CASSQARGGTEAFF. The CDR3, as DNA: TGCGCCAGCAGCCAAGCGAGGGGGGGCACTGAAGCTTTCTTT.

The chain has TRBV6-1 and TRBJ2-5; the match to TRBD1 covers 7 bases. The end of the DNA fits TRBJ2-7 better, so the J call may be wrong. The CDR3 sequence is 15 residues long. Germline V gives CDR1 MNHNS, CDR2 SASEGT. CDR3 protein: CASIRQGQSSYEQYF. The CDR3 DNA reads as TGTGCCAGCATTCGCCAGGGACAGAGCTCCTACGAGCAGTACTTC.

This clone was counted between two and nine times. The chain uses TRBV6-5 and TRBJ1-2, with 12 nucleotides matching TRBD1. Per the germline V gene, CDR1 is MNHEY and CDR2 is SVGAGI. J gave up 4 bases and V 6 bases, and 0 bases lay outside the gene matches. This CDR3 has 13 amino acids. CDR3 sequence (DNA): TGTGCCAGCAGGGGACAGGGGGCCTATGGCTACACCTTC. It yields the protein CASRGQGAYGYTF.

The chain is built from TRBV5-4 and TRBJ2-3, with TRBD2 identical over 10 bases. This CDR3 contains 15 residues. Germline V gene lookup returns CDR1 SGHNT and CDR2 YYREEE (reference sequence). J lost 5 bases, V lost 4 bases, and 7 bases had no gene match. CDR3 in DNA: TGTGCCAGCAGCCGAGGGACTAGCGAAAAAGATACGCAGTATTTT. Its translation: CASSRGTSEKDTQYF.

V gene TRBV27 combines with J gene TRBJ2-7; TRBD1 might be the D (5 bases). Looked up from germline, CDR1 is MNHEY and CDR2 is SMNVEV (reference sequence). The V gene lost 6 bases and the J gene lost 1 base, with 16 bases spanning the gap. The CDR3 sequence is 15 residues long. CDR3 region: CASSPSPDSSYEQYF. The CDR3 DNA is TGTGCCAGCAGCCCAAGCCCAGACAGTTCCTACGAGCAGTACTTC.

V usage is TRBV5-6 and J usage is TRBJ2-7, with 9 bases lining up with TRBD2. This CDR3 comprises 16 residues. J was trimmed by 0 bases and V by 3 bases; bases with no gene match: 7. Per the germline V gene, CDR1 is SGHDT and CDR2 is YYEEEE. This chain's CDR3 is CASSSYFSGSSYEQYF. The CDR3, as DNA: TGTGCCAGCAGCTCTTACTTTAGCGGGAGCTCCTACGAGCAGTACTTC.

The V and J genes are TRBV5-1 and TRBJ2-7; TRBD1 might be the D (5 bases). The length of the CDR3 is 14 residues. Germline V gene data show CDR1 as SGHRS and CDR2 as YFSETQ. Trimming stripped 4 bases from V and 0 bases from J, with 11 bases between. CDR3 nucleotide sequence: TGCGCCAGCAGCGTTGCAGGGCTCTCCTACGAGCAGTACTTC. It specifies CASSVAGLSYEQYF.

This chain connects TRBV2 to TRBJ1-2; 9 bases fit TRBD1. The germline gives CDR1 SNHLY, CDR2 FYNNEI. There are 16 residues in the CDR3. V shed 4 bases, J shed 5 bases, and the junction held 11 bases outside the gene matches. CDR3 coding DNA: TGTGCCAGCAGTGGATCCGGGACAGGGTATAGGTATGGCTACACCTTC. Translation gives CASSGSGTGYRYGYTF.

The J gene is TRBJ1-3, the V gene TRBV6-6; the D is unclear. V was trimmed by 5 bases and J by 1 base, leaving 12 bases between them. CDR1 and CDR2 from the germline V gene are MNHNY and SVGAGI (reference sequence). CDR3 size: 15 residues. For the CDR3, the DNA is TGTGCCAGCAGTCACTTGCGGAATTCTGGAAACACCATATATTTT. Its protein product is CASSHLRNSGNTIYF.

The chain joins TRBV5-1 to TRBJ2-7, with 8 positions matching TRBD2. The length of the CDR3 is 16 residues. Losses at the gene ends were 5 bases for V and 5 bases for J; bases not matched to a gene: 15. Germline V gene sequence: CDR1 SGHRS, CDR2 YFSETQ. The CDR3 region has the DNA TGCGCCAGCAGTACTACGGTCGGGGGGGCTACCAACGAGCAGTACTTC. Translating it yields CASSTTVGGATNEQYF.

This sequence joins TRBV7-9 and TRBJ2-1, with 8 bases that match TRBD1. The trim removed 5 bases at V and 6 bases at J, leaving 15 bases unmatched. Germline V CDR1 and CDR2: SEHNR, FQNEAQ (reference sequence). This CDR3 region has 17 residues. The CDR3 loop reads CASSPAVRTGRINEQFF. The CDR3 DNA reads TGTGCCAGCAGCCCAGCGGTACGGACAGGGCGCATCAATGAGCAGTTCTTC.

This chain joins TRBV12-5 and TRBJ2-3; 15 bases map to TRBD2. V trimming: 3 bases; J trimming: 3 bases; junction bases outside the gene matches: 7. Per the germline V gene, CDR1 is LGHNT and CDR2 is FRNRAP. The CDR3 runs to 18 residues. The CDR3 loop reads CASGFIGLAGGRTDTQYF. The CDR3 bases are TGTGCTAGTGGTTTTATCGGACTAGCGGGAGGGAGGACAGATACGCAGTATTTT.

The rearrangement uses TRBV7-2 and TRBJ2-2; D possibly corresponds to TRBD1 (6 bases). This CDR3 has 15 residues. Trimming cost V 6 bases and J 2 bases, with 13 bases left between them. Per germline, CDR1 SGHTA and CDR2 FQGNSA. This chain's CDR3 is CASRQGPSNTGELFF. CDR3 nucleotide sequence: TGTGCCAGCAGGCAGGGGCCCTCCAACACCGGGGAGCTGTTTTTT.

DNA of the CDR3: TGTGCCAGCAGCTTGGATTATGGCCAGGGGGGACAAGCTTTCTTT. It is translated as CASSLDYGQGGQAFF. V usage is TRBV5-6 and J usage is TRBJ1-1; 7 bases agree with TRBD1. Germline CDR1 is SGHDT and CDR2 is YYEEEE. The J segment lost 9 bases and the V segment lost 0 bases, leaving 11 bases of the junction unmatched. The CDR3 is made up of 15 amino acids.

V is TRBV2 and J is TRBJ2-7; D is unresolved. Germline CDR1 SNHLY, CDR2 FYNNEI. The CDR3 length is 13 residues. The V end was cut by 6 bases, the J end by 3 bases, with 12 bases between. This CDR3 is CASSEPAYYEQYF. In DNA, the CDR3 is TGTGCCAGCAGCGAACCCGCCTACTACGAGCAGTACTTC. Complete variable domain (other parts from reference TRBV2 and TRBJ2-7): EPEVTQTPSHQVTQMGQEVILRCVPISNHLYFYWYRQILGQKVEFLVSFYNNEISEKSEIFDDQFSVERPDGSNFTLKIRSTKLEDSAMYFCASSEPAYYEQYFGPGTRLTVT.

The chain employs TRBV11-2 and TRBJ2-2, with D hard to call. This CDR3 spans 15 amino acids. Germline V gene sequence: CDR1 SGHAT, CDR2 FQNNGV. The V end lost 5 bases, the J end lost 4 bases, and 14 bases lay between the germline ends. This chain's CDR3 is CASSPSVGGTGELFF. CDR3 bases: TGTGCCAGCAGCCCTAGTGTAGGTGGCACCGGGGAGCTGTTTTTT.

V and J are TRBV4-1 and TRBJ1-2; D is unclear. The CDR3 has 16 amino acids. The V end lost 0 bases, the J end lost 3 bases, and 14 bases lay between the germline ends. The germline CDR1 and CDR2 sequences are MGHRA and YSYEKL. The CDR3 spells CASSQEGGSPYYGYTF. In DNA form, the CDR3 reads TGCGCCAGCAGCCAAGAAGGCGGGTCCCCGTACTATGGCTACACCTTC.

The J gene is TRBJ1-5, the V gene TRBV5-4; weak D call: TRBD1 (5 bases). V dropped 1 base and J dropped 6 bases, with 11 bases sitting between them. Germline-derived CDR1 and CDR2 are SGHNT and YYREEE (reference sequence). The length of the CDR3 is 14 residues. In DNA, the CDR3 is TGTGCCAGCAGCTTGTACGGGGGAGGTCAGCCCCAGCATTTT. Residues: CASSLYGGGQPQHF.

In this sample, this clone turned up many times. This chain links TRBV5-5 with TRBJ1-2, with TRBD1 matching over 11 bases. CDR3 length: 16 amino acids. V shed 3 bases, J shed 8 bases, and the junction held 12 bases outside the gene matches. The V gene's germline CDR1 is SGHKS and CDR2 YYEKEE (reference sequence). The chain's CDR3 is CASSSWTGGAGGGYTF. CDR3 sequence (DNA): TGTGCCAGCAGCTCGTGGACAGGGGGCGCCGGGGGCGGCTACACCTTC.

This clone has only one observation. The chain is built from TRBV6-1 and TRBJ1-5, with 12 bases fitting TRBD1. The V gene end was trimmed by 4 bases and the J gene end by 1 base; junction bases not matched to a gene: 5. The CDR3 is 17 residues long. Looked up from germline, CDR1 is MNHNS and CDR2 is SASEGT. The CDR3 region has the DNA TGTGCCAGCAGTGGCGGGACAGGGGGCGCAAGCAATCAGCCCCAGCATTTT. This codes for CASSGGTGGASNQPQHF.

This chain links TRBV28 with TRBJ2-5, with 11 bases lining up with TRBD1. V was pared by 5 bases and J by 5 bases, with 10 bases of the junction left unmatched. Germline lookup yields CDR1 MDHEN and CDR2 SYDVKM. The CDR3 consists of 16 residues. DNA for the CDR3: TGTGCCAGCAGTCCGGGACAGGGGGTCCACAGTGAGACCCAGTACTTC. Residues: CASSPGQGVHSETQYF.

The chain links TRBV6-5 to TRBJ1-1, with 8 positions matching TRBD1. The ends lost 6 bases at V and 11 bases at J; junction bases unmatched: 8. The CDR3 sequence is 12 residues long. Germline V gives CDR1 MNHEY, CDR2 SVGAGI. CDR3 in amino acids: CASRSGGGWAFF. The CDR3 bases are TGTGCCAGCAGATCAGGGGGCGGATGGGCTTTCTTT.

The rearrangement uses TRBV7-9 and TRBJ2-1; 7 positions match TRBD1. The CDR3 totals 12 residues. Germline trimming cut 5 bases from V and 8 bases from J; bases unmatched to any gene: 3. Germline CDR1 is SEHNR and CDR2 is FQNEAQ (reference sequence). For the CDR3, the DNA is TGTGCCAGCAGCCCGGGACAGCATGAGCAGTTCTTC. Protein: CASSPGQHEQFF.